In its sample, the clone carrying this TCR beta chain was seen a few times. This entry comes from a study of response to subunit inactivated influenza vaccine. TCRdb processed the RT-PCR reads anew with MiXCR; each CDR3 protein has one entry. The sample shows hundreds of thousands of distinct CDR3 sequences, 21% of them seen only once. The specimen comprised PBMCs from blood, sampled 21 months after vaccination. The TCR comes from a man aged 50-75 years who received an inactivated influenza vaccine.

This CDR3 reads CASRSLTNYGYTF. In DNA form, the CDR3 reads TGTGCCAGCAGATCACTCACTAACTATGGCTACACCTTC. The chain joins TRBV6-6 to TRBJ1-2, with unresolved D. Per germline, CDR1 MNHNY and CDR2 SVGAGI (reference sequence). The CDR3 length is 13 residues. Trimming cost V 6 bases and J 0 bases, with 8 bases left between them.